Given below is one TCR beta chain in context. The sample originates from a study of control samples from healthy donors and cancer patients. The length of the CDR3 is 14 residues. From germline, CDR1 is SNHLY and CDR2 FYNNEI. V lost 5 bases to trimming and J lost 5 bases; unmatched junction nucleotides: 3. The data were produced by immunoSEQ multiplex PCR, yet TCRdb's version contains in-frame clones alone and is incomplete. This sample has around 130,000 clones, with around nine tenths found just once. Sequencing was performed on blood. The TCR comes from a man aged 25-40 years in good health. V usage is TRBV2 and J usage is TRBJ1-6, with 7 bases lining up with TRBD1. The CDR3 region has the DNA TGTGCCAGCAGTCCCGGGACAGATAATTCACCCCTCCACTTT. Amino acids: CASSPGTDNSPLHF.